These T cell receptor beta chains were read from a single sample in a study of radiation and T cells in renal cell carcinoma. TCRdb keeps only in-frame clones here, not all; method: immunoSEQ multiplex PCR. The profile shows approximately 120,000 clones, roughly 80% of them singletons. Sequencing used blood, obtained from a patient whose treatment included radiotherapy and nephrectomy. These receptors originate from a woman aged 60-75 years with renal cell carcinoma. CDR3s include the opening cysteine and the closing phenylalanine or tryptophan. Each record gives: V gene, J gene, clone size, D gene, CDR3 DNA, CDR3 protein. The D gene is left open where the match is weak. Size values are once, few and many counts, or a class for expanded clones, and some rows have none.

v_gene: TRBV18
j_gene: TRBJ1-2
abundance: .
d_gene: .
CDR3nt: TGTGCCAGCTCACCACAGGTCAGGGGTAATAACTATGGCTACACCTTC
CDR3aa: CASSPQVRGNNYGYTF

v_gene: TRBV27
j_gene: TRBJ1-4
abundance: once
d_gene: TRBD1
CDR3nt: TGTGCCAGCAGTTTATCAGAGACAGGGGTCGAAAAACTGTTTTTT
CDR3aa: CASSLSETGVEKLFF

v_gene: TRBV29-1
j_gene: TRBJ2-2
abundance: .
d_gene: .
CDR3nt: TGCAGCGGGGGGACCTGGGACACCGGGGAGCTGTTTTTT
CDR3aa: CSGGTWDTGELFF

v_gene: TRBV9
j_gene: TRBJ2-1
abundance: .
d_gene: .
CDR3nt: TGTGCCAGCAGCGTAGGACCTTCCGGGGCCCATGAGCAGTTCTTC
CDR3aa: CASSVGPSGAHEQFF

v_gene: TRBV2
j_gene: TRBJ2-2
abundance: few
d_gene: .
CDR3nt: TGTGCCAGCAGTTTCGACGGACGAGGGGAGCTGTTTTTT
CDR3aa: CASSFDGRGELFF

v_gene: TRBV6-1
j_gene: TRBJ2-2
abundance: many
d_gene: TRBD2
CDR3nt: TGTGCCAGCAGTGAACTAGCGGGAGGGCCCGGGGAGCTGTTTTTT
CDR3aa: CASSELAGGPGELFF

v_gene: TRBV5-4
j_gene: TRBJ1-6
abundance: .
d_gene: TRBD1
CDR3nt: TGTGCCAGCAGCTTGTACTCCGGGAGTGCAGGGGGTCCCCTCCACTTT
CDR3aa: CASSLYSGSAGGPLHF

v_gene: TRBV7-6
j_gene: TRBJ2-7
abundance: .
d_gene: .
CDR3nt: TGTGCCAGCAGCCTAGGGACCTCATCTTTCTACGAGCAGTACTTC
CDR3aa: CASSLGTSSFYEQYF

v_gene: TRBV29-1
j_gene: TRBJ1-2
abundance: once
d_gene: .
CDR3nt: TGCAGCGTTGTCGGTACAGCTAACTATGGCTACACCTTC
CDR3aa: CSVVGTANYGYTF

v_gene: TRBV2
j_gene: TRBJ2-7
abundance: .
d_gene: .
CDR3nt: TGTGCCAGCACTTGGGGCCGACTAGAAAACGAGCAGTACTTC
CDR3aa: CASTWGRLENEQYF

v_gene: TRBV10-3
j_gene: TRBJ1-2
abundance: .
d_gene: .
CDR3nt: TGTGCCATCAGTGAGTCTTCAGGGTCCTATGGCTACACCTTC
CDR3aa: CAISESSGSYGYTF

v_gene: TRBV28
j_gene: TRBJ2-2
abundance: .
d_gene: TRBD1
CDR3nt: TGTGCCAGCAGTTTAATAGGGGGCATCGGCGGGGAGCTGTTTTTT
CDR3aa: CASSLIGGIGGELFF

v_gene: TRBV28
j_gene: TRBJ2-7
abundance: .
d_gene: TRBD1
CDR3nt: TGTGCCAGCAGTTTGGGGGACAGGGTAACCTACGAGCAGTACTTC
CDR3aa: CASSLGDRVTYEQYF

v_gene: TRBV27
j_gene: TRBJ1-1
abundance: .
d_gene: .
CDR3nt: TGTGCCAGCAGTTTATCGGGGGGGTCGGGCACTGAAGCTTTCTTT
CDR3aa: CASSLSGGSGTEAFF

v_gene: TRBV30
j_gene: TRBJ1-2
abundance: .
d_gene: TRBD1
CDR3nt: TGTGCCTGGATCGAACAGGGGGGGTATGGCTACACCTTC
CDR3aa: CAWIEQGGYGYTF

v_gene: TRBV29-1
j_gene: TRBJ1-1
abundance: .
d_gene: TRBD1
CDR3nt: TGCAGCGCAGGAACAGGGGGCGAGACTGAAGCTTTCTTT
CDR3aa: CSAGTGGETEAFF

v_gene: TRBV25-1
j_gene: TRBJ2-3
abundance: .
d_gene: TRBD2
CDR3nt: TGTGCCAGCAGTGAAACTAGCGGTTACACAGATACGCAGTATTTT
CDR3aa: CASSETSGYTDTQYF

v_gene: TRBV6-6
j_gene: TRBJ1-1
abundance: once
d_gene: .
CDR3nt: TGTGCCAGCAGACCTAGGGACAAACTCCTTGAAGCTTTCTTT
CDR3aa: CASRPRDKLLEAFF

v_gene: TRBV29-1
j_gene: TRBJ2-5
abundance: .
d_gene: .
CDR3nt: TGCAGCGTTGATTTTCAGGGCAACCGAGAGACCCAAGAGACCCAGTACTTC
CDR3aa: CSVDFQGNRETQETQYF

v_gene: TRBV5-1
j_gene: TRBJ2-5
abundance: few
d_gene: .
CDR3nt: TGCGCCAGCAGCTTGAGCCAGGGGGGCGAGACCCAGTACTTC
CDR3aa: CASSLSQGGETQYF

v_gene: TRBV9
j_gene: TRBJ2-3
abundance: .
d_gene: TRBD1
CDR3nt: TGTGCCAGCAGCCCACGGGACAGGTTAAGGACAGATACGCAGTATTTT
CDR3aa: CASSPRDRLRTDTQYF

v_gene: TRBV5-6
j_gene: TRBJ2-5
abundance: once
d_gene: TRBD2
CDR3nt: TGTGCCAGCAGCCAACTAGCGGGGGGGCGGCAAGAGACCCAGTACTTC
CDR3aa: CASSQLAGGRQETQYF

v_gene: TRBV7-2
j_gene: TRBJ2-2
abundance: once
d_gene: .
CDR3nt: TGTGCCAGCAGCTTAAGGCAATACACCGGGGAGCTGTTTTTT
CDR3aa: CASSLRQYTGELFF

v_gene: TRBV5-1
j_gene: TRBJ1-2
abundance: .
d_gene: .
CDR3nt: TGCGCCAGCAGCTTGGGGTGGGGGACCCCCTATGGCTACACCTTC
CDR3aa: CASSLGWGTPYGYTF

v_gene: TRBV7-9
j_gene: TRBJ1-6
abundance: .
d_gene: .
CDR3nt: TGTGCCAGCAGCTTAGGATGGGGGGCTGATAATTCACCCCTCCACTTT
CDR3aa: CASSLGWGADNSPLHF

v_gene: TRBV4-3
j_gene: TRBJ2-7
abundance: .
d_gene: TRBD2
CDR3nt: TGCGCCAGCAGCCAAGAGGCGGGAGGGCCTTACGAGCAGTACTTC
CDR3aa: CASSQEAGGPYEQYF

v_gene: TRBV5-1
j_gene: TRBJ2-5
abundance: .
d_gene: .
CDR3nt: TGCGCCAGCAGCTTGGGCCGGCAGGGGTCTATAGAGACCCAGTACTTC
CDR3aa: CASSLGRQGSIETQYF

v_gene: TRBV9
j_gene: TRBJ2-1
abundance: .
d_gene: .
CDR3nt: TGTGCCAGCAGCATAGGCGTCACAGCTTACAATGAGCAGTTCTTC
CDR3aa: CASSIGVTAYNEQFF

v_gene: TRBV9
j_gene: TRBJ1-2
abundance: .
d_gene: .
CDR3nt: TGTGCCAGCAGCGTAGAGAACTATGGCTACACCTTC
CDR3aa: CASSVENYGYTF

v_gene: TRBV4-1
j_gene: TRBJ1-2
abundance: .
d_gene: .
CDR3nt: TGCGCCAGCAGCCAAGAAGGAACAGCAACTAACTATGGCTACACCTTC
CDR3aa: CASSQEGTATNYGYTF

v_gene: TRBV27
j_gene: TRBJ2-3
abundance: .
d_gene: .
CDR3nt: TGTGCCAGCAGTTTCCTGCCTCTTGGCACAGATACGCAGTATTTT
CDR3aa: CASSFLPLGTDTQYF

v_gene: TRBV6-6
j_gene: TRBJ1-2
abundance: few
d_gene: .
CDR3nt: TGTGCCACCGGGGGGGGCTACACCTTC
CDR3aa: CATGGGYTF

v_gene: TRBV9
j_gene: TRBJ1-2
abundance: once
d_gene: .
CDR3nt: TGTGCCAGCAGCGTAGCTCCCGGGGGTGACTATGGCTACACCTTC
CDR3aa: CASSVAPGGDYGYTF

v_gene: TRBV2
j_gene: TRBJ1-5
abundance: medium-sized
d_gene: .
CDR3nt: TGTGCCAGCAGAGCCAACAGTTCCGTTAATCAGCCCCAGCATTTT
CDR3aa: CASRANSSVNQPQHF

v_gene: TRBV5-1
j_gene: TRBJ2-7
abundance: once
d_gene: .
CDR3nt: TGCGCCAGCGCGATTGGACGGACCGTATACGAGCAGTACTTC
CDR3aa: CASAIGRTVYEQYF